This T cell receptor beta chain is from a study of spatial heterogeneity in lung cancer. Findings of the study overall: For tumor T cells, estimated coverage reached only roughly 7% (alpha) and 12% to 15% (beta). Counts that tracked tumor mutation counts were those of expanded intratumoral alpha and beta TCRs.

V shed 6 bases and J shed 3 bases, with 14 bases lying between them. The CDR3 runs 13 residues. Per germline, CDR1 DFQATT and CDR2 SNEGSKA (reference sequence). TCRdb re-analysed the 5' RACE reads in MiXCR, keeping a single row per CDR3 protein. The table includes about 3,800 distinct CDR3 sequences, about 33% detected once. Time point here: sample taken at primary tumor resection. Within the sample, this clonotype is medium-sized. Its specificity is unknown. The gene calls are TRBV20-1 and TRBJ1-1, with D perhaps matching TRBD1 (6 bases). The TCR comes from a male donor with early-stage non-small cell lung cancer. This specimen was lung tumor tissue, taken at surgery. This CDR3 is CSAEHREDTEAFF. The DNA for the CDR3 is TGCAGTGCGGAACACAGGGAGGACACTGAAGCTTTCTTT.